These 2 T cell receptor beta chains were all obtained from the same sample, sequenced in a study of T cells in localized non-small cell lung cancer. The data were produced by immunoSEQ multiplex PCR, yet TCRdb's version contains in-frame clones alone and is incomplete. In the table there are around 31,000 clones, 80% to 90% of which are singletons. The sample in question was peripheral blood, obtained before any cancer treatment. These receptors all stem from a woman aged 35 to 75 with stage I lung adenocarcinoma.

The chain has TRBV2 and TRBJ1-2, with no clear D. Germline CDR1 reads SNHLY; CDR2 reads FYNNEI. V gave up 0 bases and J gave up 0 bases, with 14 bases separating them. The CDR3 length is 17 residues. CDR3 nucleotides: TGTGCCAGCAGTGAAGCATCGAGGGCCTCCGCTAACTATGGCTACACCTTC. It translates to CASSEASRASANYGYTF.

The chain combines TRBV2 with TRBJ2-7; D call uncertain. CDR1 and CDR2 (germline): SNHLY, FYNNEI. This CDR3 spans 11 amino acids. V was trimmed by 4 bases and J by 4 bases, leaving 5 bases between them. CDR3 region: CASSGRYEQYF. Written as DNA, the CDR3 is TGTGCCAGCAGTGGGAGATACGAGCAGTACTTC.